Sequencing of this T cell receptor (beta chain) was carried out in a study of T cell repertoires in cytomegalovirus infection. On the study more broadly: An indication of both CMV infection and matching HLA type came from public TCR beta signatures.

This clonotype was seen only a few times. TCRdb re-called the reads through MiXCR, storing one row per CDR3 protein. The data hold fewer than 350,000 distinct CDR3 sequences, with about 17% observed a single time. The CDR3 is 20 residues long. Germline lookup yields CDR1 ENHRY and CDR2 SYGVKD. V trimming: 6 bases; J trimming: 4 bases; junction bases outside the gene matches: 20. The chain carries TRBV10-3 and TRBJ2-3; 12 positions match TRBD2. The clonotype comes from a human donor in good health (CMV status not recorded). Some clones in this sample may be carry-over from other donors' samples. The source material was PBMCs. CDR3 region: CAISGKTSGRTREFPDTQYF. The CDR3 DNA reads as TGTGCCATCAGCGGAAAGACTAGCGGGAGAACTCGCGAATTTCCAGATACGCAGTATTTT.